Listed here are 5 T cell receptor beta chains from one sample, sequenced in a study of blood T cell repertoires in COVID-19 (TCRdb year 2020). Library generation was performed with the immunoSEQ multiplex PCR assay. Drawn from immuneACCESS, this table holds only the in-frame rearrangements with V and J called that TCRdb kept. Clones are partly lost; checked studies trace under half to an unresolved V gene and leave the rest unexplained. In all, the sample holds some 170,000 clones, and more than 80% of those were seen once. The ten largest clones represent roughly 9.6% of the sample. Material: peripheral blood. The receptors were gathered from a woman between 35 and 50 years old with COVID-19, enrolled during active disease.

The chain is built from TRBV7-9 and TRBJ1-4; D gene unclear. Germline values: CDR1 SEHNR, CDR2 FQNEAQ (reference sequence). The V end was cut by 5 bases, the J end by 5 bases, with 15 bases between. This CDR3 is built from 15 residues. In DNA, the CDR3 is TGTGCCAGCAGCACTAATATGGAGCCAAATGAAAAACTGTTTTTT. The encoded protein is CASSTNMEPNEKLFF.

The rearrangement joins TRBV4-1 to TRBJ1-4; the match to TRBD1 covers 8 bases. J was trimmed by 0 bases and V by 0 bases; bases with no gene match: 9. The CDR3 contains 19 residues. In germline, CDR1 is MGHRA, CDR2 YSYEKL. CDR3 sequence: CASSQDRQGAFATNEKLFF. Here the CDR3 DNA reads TGCGCCAGCAGCCAAGATCGGCAGGGGGCCTTTGCAACTAATGAAAAACTGTTTTTT.

The DNA for the CDR3 is TGTGCCAGCAGCCTGAGTCCCGGGGAGCTGTTTTTT. This sequence encodes CASSLSPGELFF. V usage is TRBV3-1 (or the pseudogene TRBV3-2) and J usage is TRBJ2-2; D is unclear. This CDR3 has 12 amino acids. V was pared by 4 bases and J by 6 bases, with 6 bases between. CDR1 is LGHDT, CDR2 YNNKEL, per germline (reference sequence).

The J gene is TRBJ2-5, the V gene TRBV18, with 7 bases identical to TRBD1. Germline V gene lookup returns CDR1 KGHSH and CDR2 LQKENI. The CDR3 consists of 15 residues. V was pared by 3 bases and J by 4 bases, with 8 bases of the junction left unmatched. As DNA, the CDR3 is TGTGCCAGCTCACCGGAGAAGGGGGCGGGAGAGACCCAGTACTTC. Residues: CASSPEKGAGETQYF.

The J gene is TRBJ2-1, the V gene TRBV6-5, with a tentative D call TRBD2 (6 bases). Per germline, CDR1 MNHEY and CDR2 SVGAGI. This CDR3 has 15 residues. Trimming pared 8 bases from V and 2 bases from J, leaving 16 bases between. CDR3 nucleotides: TGTGCCAGCCGGCGGGGCCCATCCACCTACAATGAGCAGTTCTTC. Translating gives CASRRGPSTYNEQFF.